This T cell receptor beta chain stems from a study of Graves' ophthalmopathy and Graves' hyperthyroidism. Amplified TCR beta CDR3 regions were obtained using RNA transcripts as template. A first-round RT-PCR used HTBI primers, followed by a second-round multiplex PCR. TCRdb recomputed calls from the multiplex PCR reads with MiXCR, one row per CDR3 protein. The table has over 150,000 distinct CDR3 sequences, approximately 40% seen once; the top ten hold around 5.8%. This clonotype has a count of ten or more. The V gene end was trimmed by 5 bases and the J gene end by 6 bases; junction bases not matched to a gene: 13. This CDR3 has 15 residues. Germline loops: CDR1 SGHVS, CDR2 FQNEAQ. Establishment of the diagnosis relied upon clinical symptoms, serum thyroxine, TRAb, thyroid ultrasound and orbital computed tomography.

The TCR originated in a woman aged 40 to 55 with Graves' ophthalmopathy. Sequencing was performed on peripheral blood. The chain carries TRBV7-8 and TRBJ2-7; 7 bases fit TRBD2. The CDR3 nucleotides read TGTGCCAGCAGCCCCAGGGAGGGGAGGGTCCTCGAGCAGTACTTC. As protein: CASSPREGRVLEQYF.